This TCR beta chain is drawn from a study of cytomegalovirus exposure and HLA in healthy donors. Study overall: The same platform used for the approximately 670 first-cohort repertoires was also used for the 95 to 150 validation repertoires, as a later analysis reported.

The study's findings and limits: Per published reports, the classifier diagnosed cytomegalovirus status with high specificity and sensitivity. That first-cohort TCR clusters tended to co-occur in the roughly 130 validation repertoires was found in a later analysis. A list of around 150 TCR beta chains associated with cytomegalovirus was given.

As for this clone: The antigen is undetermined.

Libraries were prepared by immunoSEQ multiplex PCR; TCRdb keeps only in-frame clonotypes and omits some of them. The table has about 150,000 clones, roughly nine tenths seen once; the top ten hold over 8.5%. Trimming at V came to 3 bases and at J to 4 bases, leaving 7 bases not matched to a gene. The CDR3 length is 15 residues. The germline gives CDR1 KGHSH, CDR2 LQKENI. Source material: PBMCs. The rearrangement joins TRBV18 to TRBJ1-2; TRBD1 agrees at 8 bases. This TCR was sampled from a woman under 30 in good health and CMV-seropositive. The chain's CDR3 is CASSPVPGQVYGYTF. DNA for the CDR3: TGTGCCAGCTCACCTGTCCCGGGACAGGTCTATGGCTACACCTTC.